This T cell receptor beta chain was documented in a study of cytomegalovirus exposure and HLA in healthy donors. Findings of the study overall: As a later analysis showed, a missense DCLRE1C variant was linked to trimming of TCR beta V- and J-genes. Both high specificity and high sensitivity reportedly marked the classifier's diagnosis of cytomegalovirus status. Rates of TCR association differed by HLA locus in a later analysis, with DRB1 highest and HLA-C lowest. Common viral pathogens seemed to be connected with several of the most significant clusters, according to a later analysis.

Concerning this clone: Its antigen is unknown.

The PCR had 60 Vbeta and 13 Jbeta primers. TCRdb's copy holds only in-frame clones and misses some; the assay was immunoSEQ multiplex PCR. Among over 85,000 clones listed, approximately 71% were seen once. This CDR3 is built from 15 residues. Trimming pared 0 bases from V and 3 bases from J, leaving 12 bases between. The germline gives CDR1 SGHKS, CDR2 YYEKEE (reference sequence). The J gene is TRBJ1-1, the V gene TRBV5-5; no definite D call. The sequencing input was PBMCs. This clonotype was obtained from a female donor in good health and CMV-seronegative. CDR3: CASSLEPRGDTEAFF. CDR3 sequence (DNA): TGTGCCAGCAGCTTGGAGCCCCGCGGGGACACTGAAGCTTTCTTT.